This TCR beta chain emerged from a study of cytomegalovirus exposure and HLA in healthy donors. Study-level information: Caucasian-associated ancestry cluster membership applied to over 80% of over 350 genotyped donors. Study results and limitations: Cytomegalovirus-associated status was assigned to some 180 TCR beta chains. Researchers reported from a later analysis that most CMV-associated TCR beta chains appeared HLA-restricted. A later analysis linked a missense DCLRE1C variant to TCR beta V- and J-gene trimming.

Note on this clone: Its antigen is undetermined.

Researchers ran the PCR with 60 Vbeta and 13 Jbeta primers. Assay: immunoSEQ multiplex PCR; the TCRdb copy retains only in-frame clones and omits some. In the table there are around 280,000 clones, roughly 89% of which are singletons. Germline V gene lookup returns CDR1 SNHLY and CDR2 FYNNEI. The CDR3 runs 16 residues. The ends lost 1 base at V and 3 bases at J; junction bases unmatched: 4. Sequencing used PBMCs. The V and J genes are TRBV2 and TRBJ2-5, with 11 bases matching TRBD2. The receptor comes from a woman between 18 and 29 years old in good health and CMV-seronegative. In nucleotides, the CDR3 is TGTGCCAGCAGTGAAGGGGGTAGCGGGGGGGAAGAGACCCAGTACTTC. This codes for CASSEGGSGGEETQYF. The full variable domain, rest sourced from reference TRBV2 and TRBJ2-5, is EPEVTQTPSHQVTQMGQEVILRCVPISNHLYFYWYRQILGQKVEFLVSFYNNEISEKSEIFDDQFSVERPDGSNFTLKIRSTKLEDSAMYFCASSEGGSGGEETQYFGPGTRLLVL.